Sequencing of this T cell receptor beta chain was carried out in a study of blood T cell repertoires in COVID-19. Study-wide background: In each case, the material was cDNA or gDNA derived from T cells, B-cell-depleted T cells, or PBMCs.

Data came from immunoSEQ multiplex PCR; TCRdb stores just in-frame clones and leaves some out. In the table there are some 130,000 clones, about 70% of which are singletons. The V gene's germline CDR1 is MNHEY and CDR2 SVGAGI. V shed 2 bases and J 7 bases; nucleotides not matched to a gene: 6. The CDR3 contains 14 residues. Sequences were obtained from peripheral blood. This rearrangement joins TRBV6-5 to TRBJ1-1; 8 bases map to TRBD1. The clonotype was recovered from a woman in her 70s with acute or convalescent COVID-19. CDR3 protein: CASSYNRGYDEAFF. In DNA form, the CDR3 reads TGTGCCAGCAGTTACAACAGGGGGTATGATGAAGCTTTCTTT.